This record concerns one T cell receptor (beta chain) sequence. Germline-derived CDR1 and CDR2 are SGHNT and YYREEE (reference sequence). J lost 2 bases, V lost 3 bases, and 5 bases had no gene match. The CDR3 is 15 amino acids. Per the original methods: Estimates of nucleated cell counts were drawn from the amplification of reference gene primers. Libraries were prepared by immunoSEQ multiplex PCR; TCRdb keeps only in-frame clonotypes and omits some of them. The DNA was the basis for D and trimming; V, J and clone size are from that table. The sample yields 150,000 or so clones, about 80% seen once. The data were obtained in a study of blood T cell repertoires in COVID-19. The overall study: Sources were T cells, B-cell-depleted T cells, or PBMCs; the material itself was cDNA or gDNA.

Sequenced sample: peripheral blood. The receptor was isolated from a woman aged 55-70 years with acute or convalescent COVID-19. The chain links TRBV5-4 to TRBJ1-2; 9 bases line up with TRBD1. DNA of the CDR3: TGTGCCAGCAGCTCACAGGGGGCAGGGAACTATGGCTACACCTTC. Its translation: CASSSQGAGNYGYTF.